This TCR beta chain is drawn from a study of T-cell reconstitution after alpha-beta-depleted transplantation in children. Construction of the TCRbeta library involved unique molecular identifiers. A single record per CDR3 protein comes from TCRdb applying MiXCR to the PCR reads. The sample carries 200,000 or so distinct CDR3 sequences, approximately 8% recorded once. The ends were cut back, 3 bases at V and 0 bases at J, with 8 bases in the middle. The CDR3 has 15 amino acids. This clonotype was detected only a few times. V and J are TRBV12-3 or TRBV12-4 and TRBJ2-2; D perhaps matches TRBD2 (6 bases). This TCR came from a male patient between 2 and 9 years old who had a stem cell transplant for acute myeloid leukemia, so the T cells may come from the graft donor. Sequenced here: PBMCs, mostly from graft donor cells, sampled 360 days after TCRalphabeta/CD19-depleted stem cell transplant. The chain's CDR3 is CASSLWGANTGELFF. The CDR3 DNA sequence: TGTGCCAGCAGTTTGTGGGGGGCGAACACCGGGGAGCTGTTTTTT.